This T cell receptor beta chain appears in the sequencing data of a study of CD8+CD57+ T cells in acquired aplastic anemia. The germline V gene has CDR1 SGDLS and CDR2 YYNGEE. CDR3 length: 16 amino acids. V lost 4 bases and J lost 8, with 24 bases in between. CDR3 and TCR beta VDJ profiling relied on a genomic DNA template. Each CDR3 protein gets one entry after TCRdb re-called the reads with MiXCR. The sample comprises hundreds of thousands of distinct CDR3 sequences, around 72% of which are singletons, and more than 3.5% rests with the top ten. This clonotype originated in a human donor in good health, serving as a control. The sample taken for sequencing was sorted CD4+, CD8+, or CD8+CD57+ T cells (not recorded which) from PBMCs. The J gene is TRBJ1-2, the V gene TRBV9, with D perhaps TRBD1 (5 bases). The CDR3 DNA follows: TGTGCCAGCAGCCTAGACTTCAGGGAGCATCAGGTGGGCTACACCTTC. This sequence encodes CASSLDFREHQVGYTF.